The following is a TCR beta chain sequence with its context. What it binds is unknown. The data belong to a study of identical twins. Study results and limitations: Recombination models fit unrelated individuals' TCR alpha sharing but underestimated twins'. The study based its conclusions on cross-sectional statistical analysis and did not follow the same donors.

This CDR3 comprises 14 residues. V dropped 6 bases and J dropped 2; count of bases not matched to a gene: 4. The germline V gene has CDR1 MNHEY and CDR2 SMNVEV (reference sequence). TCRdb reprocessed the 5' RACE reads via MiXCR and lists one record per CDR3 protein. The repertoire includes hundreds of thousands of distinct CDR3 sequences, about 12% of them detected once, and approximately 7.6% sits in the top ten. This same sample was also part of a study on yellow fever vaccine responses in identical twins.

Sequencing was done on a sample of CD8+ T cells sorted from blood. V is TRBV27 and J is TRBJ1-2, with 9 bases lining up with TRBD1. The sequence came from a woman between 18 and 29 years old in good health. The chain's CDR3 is CASSLTGGNYGYTF. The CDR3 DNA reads TGTGCCAGCAGCCTGACAGGGGGGAACTATGGCTACACCTTC.